The 8 T cell receptor beta chains reported below all come from one sample, sequenced in a study of blood T cell repertoires in COVID-19. Libraries were prepared by immunoSEQ multiplex PCR; TCRdb keeps only in-frame clonotypes and omits some of them. The table records fewer than 300,000 clones, approximately 84% of them present only once. The sequencing sample was made of peripheral blood. These receptors all come from a human donor with COVID-19, enrolled during active disease. The donor label of this sample is uncertain.

The J gene is TRBJ2-6, the V gene TRBV27; D uncertain. V was cut by 6 bases and J by 2 bases, with 5 bases left in between. CDR1 and CDR2 from the germline V gene are MNHEY and SMNVEV (reference sequence). This CDR3 has 13 residues. The CDR3 DNA reads as TGTGCCAGCAGGGGCGCTGGGGCCAACGTCCTGACTTTC. Protein product: CASRGAGANVLTF.

The chain joins TRBV5-1 to TRBJ1-2, with 7 bases lining up with TRBD1. This CDR3 is built from 18 residues. Germline lookup yields CDR1 SGHRS and CDR2 YFSETQ. The junction had 15 bases not matched to a gene; V was cut back by 4 bases and J by 0 bases. CDR3 protein: CASSHESGQLAANYGYTF. Here the CDR3 DNA reads TGCGCCAGCAGCCACGAGTCGGGACAGCTCGCTGCTAACTATGGCTACACCTTC. Looking up the rest from reference TRBV5-1 and TRBJ1-2 gives the full variable domain: KAGVTQTPRYLIKTRGQQVTLSCSPISGHRSVSWYQQTPGQGLQFLFEYFSETQRNKGNFPGRFSGRQFSNSRSEMNVSTLELGDSALYLCASSHESGQLAANYGYTFGSGTRLTVV.

The rearrangement uses TRBV7-3 and TRBJ2-1, with TRBD1 identical over 7 bases. CDR3 length: 13 amino acids. Germline trimming cut 5 bases from V and 10 bases from J; bases unmatched to any gene: 8. Germline CDR1 and CDR2: SGHTA and FQGTGA. The CDR3 here is CASSQMTGTEQFF. The DNA of the CDR3 is TGTGCCAGCAGCCAAATGACAGGGACGGAGCAGTTCTTC.

The gene calls are TRBV7-2 and TRBJ1-6, with D perhaps TRBD1 (6 bases). Germline values: CDR1 SGHTA, CDR2 FQGNSA. This CDR3 comprises 15 residues. The V and J ends lost 1 base and 9 bases respectively, with 13 bases between them. CDR3 coding DNA: TGTGCCAGCAGCTTAGAGGGCAGGGGCGCTTCACCCCTCCACTTT. Its protein product is CASSLEGRGASPLHF.

The chain is built from TRBV10-1 and TRBJ2-2, with 12 bases aligning to TRBD1. The CDR3 runs to 16 residues. Germline CDR1 is WNHNN and CDR2 is SYGVQD (reference sequence). V was pared by 3 bases and J by 7 bases, with 6 bases of the junction left unmatched. This chain's CDR3 is CASSDPGTGGIGELFF. In nucleotides, the CDR3 is TGCGCCAGCAGTGATCCCGGGACAGGGGGCATCGGGGAGCTGTTTTTT.

The count of this clone is one. V gene TRBV3-1 (or the pseudogene TRBV3-2) combines with J gene TRBJ2-7; the match to TRBD1 covers 10 bases. Germline V gene data show CDR1 as LGHDT and CDR2 as YNNKEL (reference sequence). J was trimmed by 9 bases and V by 1 base; bases with no gene match: 9. This CDR3 comprises 15 residues. CDR3 amino acids: CASSQVDRGRIRQYF. The CDR3 region has the DNA TGTGCCAGCAGCCAAGTTGACAGGGGGCGCATTAGGCAGTACTTC.

The chain combines TRBV27 with TRBJ1-1; 12 bases map to TRBD1. Germline V gene data show CDR1 as MNHEY and CDR2 as SMNVEV (reference sequence). The V and J ends lost 5 bases and 10 bases, in that order; junction bases with no gene match: 8. This CDR3 is 14 amino acids long. DNA for the CDR3: TGTGCCAGCAGTCCTAGGGACAGGGGGCTGGGAGCTTTCTTT. This codes for CASSPRDRGLGAFF.

To note about this clone: An end of the junction does not agree with germline; a read error may underlie this. V usage is TRBV7-7 and J usage is TRBJ2-3, with 12 bases matching TRBD1. The CDR3 covers 15 residues. Germline CDR1 reads SSHAT; CDR2 reads FNYEAQ (reference sequence). In nucleotides, the CDR3 is TGTGCTAGCAGCGCCGGGACAGGGGGCGCGGATACGCAGTATTTT. This encodes CASSAGTGGADTQYF.